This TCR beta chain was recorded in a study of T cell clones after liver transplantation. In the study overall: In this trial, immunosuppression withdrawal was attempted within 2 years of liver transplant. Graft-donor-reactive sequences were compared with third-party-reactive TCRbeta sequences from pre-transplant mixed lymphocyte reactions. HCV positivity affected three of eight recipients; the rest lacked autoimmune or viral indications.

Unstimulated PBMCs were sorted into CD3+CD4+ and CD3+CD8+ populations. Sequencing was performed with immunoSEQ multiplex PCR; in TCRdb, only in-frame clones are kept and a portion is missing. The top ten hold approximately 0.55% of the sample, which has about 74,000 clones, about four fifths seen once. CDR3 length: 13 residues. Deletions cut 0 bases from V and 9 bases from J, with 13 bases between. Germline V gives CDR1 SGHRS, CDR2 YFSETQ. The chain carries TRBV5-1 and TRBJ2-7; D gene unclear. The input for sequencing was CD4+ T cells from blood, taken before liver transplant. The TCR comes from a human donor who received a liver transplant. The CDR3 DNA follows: TGCGCCAGCAGCTTGGAGGGCCCAACGACGCAGTACTTC. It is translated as CASSLEGPTTQYF.